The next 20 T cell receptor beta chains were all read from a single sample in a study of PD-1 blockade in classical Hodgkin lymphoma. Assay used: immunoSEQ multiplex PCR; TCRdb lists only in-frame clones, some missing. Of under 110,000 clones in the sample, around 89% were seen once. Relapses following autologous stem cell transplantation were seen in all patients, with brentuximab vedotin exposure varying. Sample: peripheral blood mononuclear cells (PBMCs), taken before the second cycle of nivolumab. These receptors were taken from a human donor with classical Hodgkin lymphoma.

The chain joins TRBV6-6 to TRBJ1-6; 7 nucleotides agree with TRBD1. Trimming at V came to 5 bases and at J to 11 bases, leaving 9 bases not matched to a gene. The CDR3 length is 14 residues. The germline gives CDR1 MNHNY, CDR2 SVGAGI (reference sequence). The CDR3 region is CASSVLEGATPLHF. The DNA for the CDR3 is TGTGCCAGCAGTGTCTTAGAGGGGGCAACACCCCTCCACTTT.

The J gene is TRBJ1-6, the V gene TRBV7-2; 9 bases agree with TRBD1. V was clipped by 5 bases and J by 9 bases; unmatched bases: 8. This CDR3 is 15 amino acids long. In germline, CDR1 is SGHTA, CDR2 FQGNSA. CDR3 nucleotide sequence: TGTGCCAGCAGCCCACTACAGGGGGCAGGTTCACCCCTCCACTTT. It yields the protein CASSPLQGAGSPLHF. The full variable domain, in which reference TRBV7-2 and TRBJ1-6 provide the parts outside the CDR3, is GAGVSQSPSNKVTEKGKDVELRCDPISGHTALYWYRQSLGQGLEFLIYFQGNSAPDKSGLPSDRFSAERTGGSVSTLTIQRTQQEDSAVYLCASSPLQGAGSPLHFGNGTRLTVT.

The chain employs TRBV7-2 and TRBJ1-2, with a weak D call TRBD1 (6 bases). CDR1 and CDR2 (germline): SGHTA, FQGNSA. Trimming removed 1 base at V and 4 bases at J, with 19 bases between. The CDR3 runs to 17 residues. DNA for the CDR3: TGTGCCAGCAGCTTAGGCGGCTCGGGGGGGGCCGGCTATGGCTACACCTTC. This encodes CASSLGGSGGAGYGYTF.

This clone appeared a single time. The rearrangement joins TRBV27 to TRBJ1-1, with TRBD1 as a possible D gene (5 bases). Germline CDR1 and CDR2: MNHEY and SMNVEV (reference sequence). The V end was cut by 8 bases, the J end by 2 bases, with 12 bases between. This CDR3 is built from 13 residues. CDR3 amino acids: CASFSTANTEAFF. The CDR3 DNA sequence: TGTGCCAGCTTCTCGACAGCCAACACTGAAGCTTTCTTT.

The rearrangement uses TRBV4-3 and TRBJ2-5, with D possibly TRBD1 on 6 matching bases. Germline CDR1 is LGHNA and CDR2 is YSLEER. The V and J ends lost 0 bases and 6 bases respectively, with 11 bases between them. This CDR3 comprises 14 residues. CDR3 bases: TGCGCCAGCAGCCAAGATCGGGACATCAAGACCCAGTACTTC. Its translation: CASSQDRDIKTQYF.

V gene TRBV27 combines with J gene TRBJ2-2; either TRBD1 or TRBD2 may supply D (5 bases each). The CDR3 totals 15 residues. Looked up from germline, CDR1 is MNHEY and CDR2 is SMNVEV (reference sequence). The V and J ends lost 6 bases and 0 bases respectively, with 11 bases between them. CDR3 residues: CASRGTLANTGELFF. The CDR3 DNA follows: TGTGCCAGCAGGGGGACGCTCGCGAACACCGGGGAGCTGTTTTTT.

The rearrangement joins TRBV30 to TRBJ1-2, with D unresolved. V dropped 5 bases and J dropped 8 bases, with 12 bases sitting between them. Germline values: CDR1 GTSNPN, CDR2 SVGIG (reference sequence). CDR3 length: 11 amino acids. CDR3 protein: CAWDSEWGYTF. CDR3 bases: TGTGCCTGGGACTCCGAGTGGGGCTACACCTTC.

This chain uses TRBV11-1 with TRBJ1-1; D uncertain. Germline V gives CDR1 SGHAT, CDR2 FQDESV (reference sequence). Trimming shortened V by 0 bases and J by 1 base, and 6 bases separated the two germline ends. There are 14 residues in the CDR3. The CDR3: CASSLAWGNTEAFF. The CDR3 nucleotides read TGTGCCAGCAGCTTAGCTTGGGGGAACACTGAAGCTTTCTTT.

CDR3 nucleotide sequence: TGTGCCAGCAGCTTAGCCGCGGGGTACGAGCAGTACTTC. Translating gives CASSLAAGYEQYF. J is TRBJ2-7 and V is TRBV7-9; the D gene is possibly TRBD2 (6 bases). Germline V gene lookup returns CDR1 SEHNR and CDR2 FQNEAQ (reference sequence). With 0 bases removed from V and 4 bases from J, the gap between germline ends came to 7 bases. This CDR3 comprises 13 residues.

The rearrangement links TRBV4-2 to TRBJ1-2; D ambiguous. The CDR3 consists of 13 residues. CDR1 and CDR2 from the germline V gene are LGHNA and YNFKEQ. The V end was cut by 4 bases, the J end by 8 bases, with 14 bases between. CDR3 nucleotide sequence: TGTGCCAGCAGCCCATTGGACGGTCTCGGCTACACCTTC. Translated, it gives CASSPLDGLGYTF.

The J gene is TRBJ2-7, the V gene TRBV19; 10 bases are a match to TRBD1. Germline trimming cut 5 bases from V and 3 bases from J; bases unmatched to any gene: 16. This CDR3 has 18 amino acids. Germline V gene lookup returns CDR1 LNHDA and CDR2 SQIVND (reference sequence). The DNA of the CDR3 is TGTGCCAGTAGTCCGGGGGGGATTAGGGACAGGGGCGGCTACGAGCAGTACTTC. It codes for CASSPGGIRDRGGYEQYF.

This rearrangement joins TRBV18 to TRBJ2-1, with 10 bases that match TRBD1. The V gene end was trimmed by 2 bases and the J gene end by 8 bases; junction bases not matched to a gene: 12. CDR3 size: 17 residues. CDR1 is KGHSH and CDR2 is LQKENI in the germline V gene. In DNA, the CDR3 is TGTGCCAGCTCACCAAAGCCTCAGGGACAGGGGTCCCATGAGCAGTTCTTC. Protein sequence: CASSPKPQGQGSHEQFF.

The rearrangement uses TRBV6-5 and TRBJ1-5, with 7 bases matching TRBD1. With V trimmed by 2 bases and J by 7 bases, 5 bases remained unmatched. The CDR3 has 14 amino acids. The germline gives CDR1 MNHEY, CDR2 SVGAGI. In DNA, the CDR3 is TGTGCCAGCAGTTACAGGGGGCTCCAACAGCCCCAGCATTTT. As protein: CASSYRGLQQPQHF.

CDR3 sequence reads: CATSRIYGRLWRRETQYF. The CDR3 coding sequence is TGTGCCACCAGCAGGATTTACGGGCGATTGTGGAGGCGAGAGACCCAGTACTTC. This chain connects TRBV15 to TRBJ2-5, with D possibly TRBD2 on 5 matching bases. Germline CDR1 LNHNV, CDR2 YYDKDF (reference sequence). The CDR3 runs 18 residues. The V end was cut by 3 bases, the J end by 4 bases, with 24 bases between.

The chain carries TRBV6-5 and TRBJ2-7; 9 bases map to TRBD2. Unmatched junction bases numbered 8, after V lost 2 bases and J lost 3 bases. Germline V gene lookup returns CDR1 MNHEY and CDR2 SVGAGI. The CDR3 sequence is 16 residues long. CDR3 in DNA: TGTGCCAGCAGTTACACAATAGCGGGGGCCATCTACGAGCAGTACTTC. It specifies CASSYTIAGAIYEQYF.

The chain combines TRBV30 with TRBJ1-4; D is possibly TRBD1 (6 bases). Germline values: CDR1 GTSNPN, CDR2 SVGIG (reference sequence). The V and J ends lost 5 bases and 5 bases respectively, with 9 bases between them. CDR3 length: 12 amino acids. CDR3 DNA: TGTGCCTGGCTCCAGGGGAATGAAAAACTGTTTTTT. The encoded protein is CAWLQGNEKLFF.

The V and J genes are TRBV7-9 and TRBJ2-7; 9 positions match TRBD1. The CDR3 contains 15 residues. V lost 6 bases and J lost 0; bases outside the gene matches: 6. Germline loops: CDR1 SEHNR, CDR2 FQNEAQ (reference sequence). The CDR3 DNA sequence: TGTGCCAGCAGACAGTACAGGGGGCTCTCCTACGAGCAGTACTTC. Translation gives CASRQYRGLSYEQYF.

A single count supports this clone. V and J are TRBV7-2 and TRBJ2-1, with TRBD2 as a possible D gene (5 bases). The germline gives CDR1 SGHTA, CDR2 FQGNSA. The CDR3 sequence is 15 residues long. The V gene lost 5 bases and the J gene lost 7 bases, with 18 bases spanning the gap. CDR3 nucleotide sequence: TGTGCCAGCAGCCGACGTTTAGCGTCCTCTAATGAGCAGTTCTTC. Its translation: CASSRRLASSNEQFF.

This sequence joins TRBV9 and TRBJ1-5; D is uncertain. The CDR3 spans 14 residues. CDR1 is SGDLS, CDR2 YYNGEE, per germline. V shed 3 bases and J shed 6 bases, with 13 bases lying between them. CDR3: CASSGGLWGQPQHF. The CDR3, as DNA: TGTGCCAGCAGCGGAGGACTTTGGGGTCAGCCCCAGCATTTT. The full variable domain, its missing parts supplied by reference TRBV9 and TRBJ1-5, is DSGVTQTPKHLITATGQRVTLRCSPRSGDLSVYWYQQSLDQGLQFLIQYYNGEERAKGNILERFSAQQFPDLHSELNLSSLELGDSALYFCASSGGLWGQPQHFGDGTRLSIL.

The DNA for the CDR3 is TGTGCCAGCGGCAGGGTTGCCTACGAGCAGTACTTC. Its translation: CASGRVAYEQYF. The gene calls are TRBV6-6 and TRBJ2-7, with D possibly TRBD1 on 5 matching bases. The germline V and J ends were trimmed by 8 bases and 2 bases, with 10 bases remaining between them. Per germline, CDR1 MNHNY and CDR2 SVGAGI (reference sequence). There are 12 residues in the CDR3.